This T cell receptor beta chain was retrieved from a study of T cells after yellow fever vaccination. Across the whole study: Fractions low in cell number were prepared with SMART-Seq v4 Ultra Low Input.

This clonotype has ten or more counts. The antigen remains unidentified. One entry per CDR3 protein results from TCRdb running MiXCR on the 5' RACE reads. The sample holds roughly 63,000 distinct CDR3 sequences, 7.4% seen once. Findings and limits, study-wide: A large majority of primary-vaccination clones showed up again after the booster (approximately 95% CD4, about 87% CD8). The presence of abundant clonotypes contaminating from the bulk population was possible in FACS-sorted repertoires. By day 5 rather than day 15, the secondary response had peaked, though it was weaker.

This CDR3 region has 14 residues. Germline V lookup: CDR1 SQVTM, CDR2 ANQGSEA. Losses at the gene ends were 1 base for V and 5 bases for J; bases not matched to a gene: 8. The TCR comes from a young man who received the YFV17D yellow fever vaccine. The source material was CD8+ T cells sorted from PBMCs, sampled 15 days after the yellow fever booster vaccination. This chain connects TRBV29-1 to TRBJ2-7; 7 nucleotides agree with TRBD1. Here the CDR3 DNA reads TGCAGCGTTGAAGTCCAAACCGGGACAGACGAGCAGTACTTC. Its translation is CSVEVQTGTDEQYF.